One sample yielded the 27 T cell receptor beta chains listed below, sequenced in a study of response to subunit inactivated influenza vaccine. From the RT-PCR reads, TCRdb called clonotypes with MiXCR, one entry per CDR3 protein. This sample has more than 400,000 distinct CDR3 sequences; approximately 11% occur once, and the top ten carry approximately 12%. Material: PBMCs from blood, obtained 40 to 50 days after vaccination. The receptors come from a man over 45 who received an inactivated influenza vaccine.

This clonotype was seen only a few times. The V gene is TRBV2, the J gene TRBJ2-7, with TRBD1 as a possible D gene (5 bases). V was clipped by 11 bases and J by 3 bases, with 11 bases between them. Germline CDR1 SNHLY, CDR2 FYNNEI. The CDR3 extends over 11 amino acids. Written as DNA, the CDR3 is TGTGCCTCCAGGGTTTACTACGAGCAGTACTTC. It yields the protein CASRVYYEQYF.

The chain recombines TRBV18 with TRBJ2-7; 7 bases line up with TRBD1. This CDR3 contains 15 residues. Germline trimming cut 4 bases from V and 6 bases from J; bases unmatched to any gene: 12. The germline V gene has CDR1 KGHSH and CDR2 LQKENI. CDR3 coding DNA: TGTGCCAGCTCACTCAACAGGGGTGGATCGGGCGAGCAGTACTTC. Protein sequence: CASSLNRGGSGEQYF.

This clonotype has more than one count but fewer than ten. The chain joins TRBV12-3 or TRBV12-4 to TRBJ1-1, with 9 bases lining up with TRBD1. Trimming at V came to 6 bases and at J to 3 bases, leaving 11 bases not matched to a gene. The CDR3 is 16 residues long. In nucleotides, the CDR3 is TGTGCCAGCAGGCCACAGGGGGCGGTTGGGTACACTGAAGCTTTCTTT. Translated: CASRPQGAVGYTEAFF.

This chain connects TRBV28 to TRBJ2-5; 7 nucleotides match TRBD2. In germline, CDR1 is MDHEN, CDR2 SYDVKM. CDR3 length: 17 residues. V trimming: 5 bases; J trimming: 0 bases; junction bases outside the gene matches: 12. CDR3 loop: CASSPSLGGGYQETQYF. As DNA, the CDR3 is TGTGCCAGCAGTCCCTCCCTGGGGGGGGGATACCAAGAGACCCAGTACTTC.

The chain uses TRBV7-7 and TRBJ2-3; no firm D call. The CDR3 is made up of 10 amino acids. Germline V gene data show CDR1 as SSHAT and CDR2 as FNYEAQ (reference sequence). This chain's CDR3 is CASWSDTQYF. CDR3 coding DNA: TGTGCTAGCTGGTCTGATACGCAGTATTTT.

This chain uses TRBV4-1 with TRBJ2-1; 13 bases fit TRBD2. The CDR3 is made up of 15 amino acids. CDR1 MGHRA and CDR2 YSYEKL come from the germline V gene. Trimming removed 0 bases from V and 9 bases from J; junction bases left unmatched: 2. The CDR3 bases are TGCGCCAGCAGCCAAGAACTAGCGGGGGGGCTTGAGCAGTTCTTC. The encoded protein is CASSQELAGGLEQFF.

There are a few counts of this clonotype. This rearrangement joins TRBV15 to TRBJ2-3, with 7 bases matching TRBD1. CDR1 and CDR2 from the germline V gene are LNHNV and YYDKDF (reference sequence). J lost 9 bases, V lost 2 bases, and 20 bases had no gene match. The CDR3 extends over 18 amino acids. The CDR3: CATSRTLSGQRSSDTQYF. Written as DNA, the CDR3 is TGTGCCACCAGCAGAACGTTGTCGGGACAGCGGTCGTCGGACACGCAGTATTTT.

This chain uses TRBV15 with TRBJ2-3; 8 bases are a match to TRBD2. V gave up 0 bases and J gave up 4 bases; unmatched junction bases: 6. The CDR3 contains 16 residues. Germline values: CDR1 LNHNV, CDR2 YYDKDF (reference sequence). DNA of the CDR3: TGTGCCACCAGCAGAGATCCGGGAGGGTTTGCAGATACGCAGTATTTT. It translates to CATSRDPGGFADTQYF.

The genes are TRBV15 and TRBJ2-1; 7 bases line up with TRBD2. CDR3 length: 16 amino acids. The ends lost 3 bases at V and 0 bases at J; junction bases unmatched: 5. Germline V CDR1 and CDR2: LNHNV, YYDKDF (reference sequence). The CDR3 protein is CATSRWGGSSYNEQFF. The DNA of the CDR3 is TGTGCCACCAGCAGGTGGGGGGGAAGCTCCTACAATGAGCAGTTCTTC.

The rearrangement uses TRBV28 and TRBJ2-7, with 8 positions matching TRBD1. The CDR3 length is 15 residues. The ends lost 8 bases at V and 0 bases at J; junction bases unmatched: 9. Germline loops: CDR1 MDHEN, CDR2 SYDVKM. The CDR3 protein is CASHGQGRSSYEQYF. CDR3 sequence (DNA): TGTGCCAGCCACGGACAGGGAAGGAGCTCCTACGAGCAGTACTTC.

This clonotype showed up just a few times. The chain carries TRBV24-1 and TRBJ2-5; 8 bases are shared with TRBD1. The V segment lost 5 bases and the J segment 6 bases; nucleotides outside the gene matches: 10. This CDR3 is built from 15 residues. Germline V gives CDR1 KGHDR, CDR2 SFDVKD. The CDR3, as DNA: TGTGCCACCAGTGCTCCCGTGACAGGGGTACAGACCCAGTACTTC. Translation: CATSAPVTGVQTQYF.

The sample holds many counts of this clonotype. The chain joins TRBV18 to TRBJ2-2; D is unresolved. Looked up from germline, CDR1 is KGHSH and CDR2 is LQKENI. The CDR3 runs 14 residues. V was cut by 3 bases and J by 1 base, with 6 bases left in between. The CDR3 nucleotides read TGTGCCAGCTCACCTTTGAGGAACACCGGGGAGCTGTTTTTT. Its protein is CASSPLRNTGELFF.

The V and J genes are TRBV15 and TRBJ2-1; maybe TRBD2 (5 bases). CDR1 LNHNV and CDR2 YYDKDF come from the germline V gene (reference sequence). Trimming cost V 0 bases and J 10 bases, with 25 bases left between them. The CDR3 consists of 18 residues. CDR3 in amino acids: CATSRDVRSRGSLGEQFF. CDR3 sequence (DNA): TGTGCCACCAGCAGAGATGTTAGGTCTCGCGGGTCCCTGGGGGAGCAGTTCTTC.

The chain joins TRBV18 to TRBJ1-2; D is unresolved. This CDR3 has 13 residues. Germline values: CDR1 KGHSH, CDR2 LQKENI. Trimming pared 3 bases from V and 5 bases from J, leaving 10 bases between. In nucleotides, the CDR3 is TGTGCCAGCTCACCCGACGAGAAGTATGGCTACACCTTC. It is translated as CASSPDEKYGYTF.

This clonotype was picked up many times. The V gene is TRBV21-1, the J gene TRBJ1-2; the table's D gene call, TRBD1, was not cross checked with the DNA. TRBV21-1 is a recognized pseudogene. This CDR3 spans 15 amino acids. CDR3: CASSSRQHLNYGYTF. The DNA for the CDR3 is TGTGCCAGCAGCAGTAGACAGCACCTTAACTATGGCTACACCTTC.

Worth noting for this clonotype: An end of the junction differs from the germline gene, which may be a read error. The chain links TRBV12-3 or TRBV12-4 to TRBJ2-1, with a possible D match to TRBD2 (6 bases). The CDR3 is made up of 14 amino acids. The CDR3 DNA sequence: TGTGCCAGTGCGGGGCAGCGGGCCAACAATAAGCAGTTCTTC. It encodes CASAGQRANNKQFF.

The chain joins TRBV6-1 to TRBJ2-5, with 7 bases that match TRBD2. V dropped 7 bases and J dropped 2; count of bases not matched to a gene: 7. Germline CDR1 is MNHNS and CDR2 is SASEGT. The CDR3 has 14 residues. This chain's CDR3 is CASKKSGEQETQYF. CDR3 bases: TGTGCCAGCAAGAAAAGCGGGGAACAAGAGACCCAGTACTTC.

This clonotype came up many times. V is TRBV9 and J is TRBJ1-2; no definite D call. The germline V and J ends were trimmed by 0 bases and 5 bases, with 8 bases remaining between them. There are 13 residues in the CDR3. Germline lookup yields CDR1 SGDLS and CDR2 YYNGEE. The CDR3 DNA reads TGTGCCAGCAGCGTAGGTAGCAGTTATGGCTACACCTTC. Protein: CASSVGSSYGYTF.

This clonotype came up many times. V gene TRBV12-3 or TRBV12-4 combines with J gene TRBJ1-2; the match to TRBD1 covers 9 bases. The CDR3 covers 13 residues. Unmatched junction bases numbered 6, after V lost 6 bases and J lost 7 bases. The CDR3 DNA reads as TGTGCCAGCAGGAAACAGGGGGCCAGTGGCTACACCTTC. Protein: CASRKQGASGYTF.

This clonotype has a handful of counts. The chain couples TRBV9 to TRBJ2-2, with D tentatively TRBD2 (5 bases). Germline V gene sequence: CDR1 SGDLS, CDR2 YYNGEE. The V gene lost 0 bases and the J gene lost 0 bases, with 6 bases spanning the gap. There are 15 residues in the CDR3. The CDR3 spells CASSVDGTNTGELFF. The CDR3 DNA reads as TGTGCCAGCAGCGTAGACGGGACGAACACCGGGGAGCTGTTTTTT.

V usage is TRBV19 and J usage is TRBJ1-1, with 7 bases fitting TRBD1. J was trimmed by 4 bases and V by 5 bases; bases with no gene match: 7. This CDR3 is built from 14 residues. The V gene's germline CDR1 is LNHDA and CDR2 SQIVND (reference sequence). The CDR3: CASSRRGLGTEAFF. The CDR3 nucleotides read TGTGCCAGTAGTCGAAGGGGGCTCGGCACTGAAGCTTTCTTT.

V usage is TRBV5-1 and J usage is TRBJ1-4; 7 bases fit TRBD1. The germline V gene has CDR1 SGHRS and CDR2 YFSETQ. This CDR3 is 15 amino acids long. Germline trimming cut 4 bases from V and 3 bases from J; bases unmatched to any gene: 6. CDR3 nucleotide sequence: TGCGCCAGCAGCGCCGTTACAGGGGCTAATGAAAAACTGTTTTTT. Its translation: CASSAVTGANEKLFF.

This chain connects TRBV20-1 to TRBJ1-4; unclear D gene. CDR1 DFQATT and CDR2 SNEGSKA come from the germline V gene (reference sequence). V lost 0 bases and J lost 4, with 12 bases in between. This CDR3 comprises 15 residues. The CDR3 sequence: CSARDHRAGNEKLFF. CDR3 bases: TGCAGTGCTAGAGATCATAGGGCTGGTAATGAAAAACTGTTTTTT.

This clonotype showed up many times. The chain links TRBV5-1 to TRBJ2-7; D is uncertain. CDR3 length equals 14 residues. Per germline, CDR1 SGHRS and CDR2 YFSETQ. V was trimmed by 0 bases and J by 2 bases, leaving 9 bases between them. CDR3 region: CASSLGRPAYEQYF. DNA for the CDR3: TGCGCCAGCAGCTTGGGACGTCCCGCCTACGAGCAGTACTTC.

V usage is TRBV2 and J usage is TRBJ1-1; 8 bases line up with TRBD1. Germline CDR1 and CDR2: SNHLY and FYNNEI. After removal of 7 bases from V and 0 bases from J, the junction contained 7 bases not matched to a gene. This CDR3 is 15 amino acids long. The CDR3 DNA follows: TGTGCCAGCACCCAAGGACAGGGAATGAACACTGAAGCTTTCTTT. Amino acid sequence: CASTQGQGMNTEAFF.

This clonotype was found many times. V gene TRBV29-1 combines with J gene TRBJ2-7; D unclear. Germline V gene lookup returns CDR1 SQVTM and CDR2 ANQGSEA. CDR3 size: 13 residues. V dropped 4 bases and J dropped 0 bases, with 10 bases sitting between them. CDR3 residues: CSVVGTPSYEQYF. The DNA for the CDR3 is TGCAGCGTTGTCGGTACACCCTCCTACGAGCAGTACTTC.

This clonotype was counted many times. The V and J genes are TRBV7-8 and TRBJ2-3; TRBD2 matches 8 bases. The germline gives CDR1 SGHVS, CDR2 FQNEAQ. The CDR3 runs to 17 residues. Trimming took 3 bases from V and 3 from J; bases not matched to a gene: 11. This chain's CDR3 is CASSFPREGPVTDTQYF. CDR3 in DNA: TGTGCCAGCAGCTTCCCTCGGGAGGGCCCGGTGACAGATACGCAGTATTTT.